The subject of this entry is one TCR beta chain. This entry belongs to a study of T cell changes during pregnancy in multiple sclerosis. Profiling relied on immunoSEQ multiplex PCR, and the TCRdb table lists in-frame clones only, not all of them. The data contain about 56,000 clones, around 90% of them singletons. Per germline, CDR1 LNHDA and CDR2 SQIVND (reference sequence). This CDR3 comprises 15 residues. With 5 bases removed from V and 0 bases from J, the gap between germline ends came to 11 bases. The material sequenced was CD4+ T cells from peripheral blood mononuclear cells, taken in the second trimester of pregnancy. The chain uses TRBV19 and TRBJ1-3; D uncertain. The clonotype comes from a female donor with multiple sclerosis, enrolled in a pregnancy study. Written as DNA, the CDR3 is TGTGCCAGTAGTTCAGGAATCCTCTCTGGAAACACCATATATTTT. It is translated as CASSSGILSGNTIYF.